Below, one TCR beta chain is given with its context. The sample is drawn from a study of long-term antiretroviral therapy in people with HIV. Whole-study context: The oldest specimens predate the 2015 immediate-ART recommendation by about a decade.

Assay version v3.0 of immunoSEQ was used, and it was run at survey level. The protocol was immunoSEQ multiplex PCR, while the TCRdb copy is restricted to in-frame clones and leaves out a portion. The sample lists 25,000 to 35,000 clones; about 95% were seen once. CDR1 and CDR2 from the germline V gene are SEHNR and FQNEAQ (reference sequence). V lost 5 bases and J 5 bases, leaving 22 bases between the germline ends. This CDR3 is built from 17 residues. The source material was unsorted PBMCs, sampled 5.3 years after starting antiretroviral therapy. V is TRBV7-9 and J is TRBJ1-5; no reliable D call. The source of this sequence is a young man with HIV. The CDR3 here is CASSRRDRRLADQPQHF. CDR3 nucleotides: TGTGCCAGCAGCCGCCGGGATAGGAGGTTAGCAGATCAGCCCCAGCATTTT.